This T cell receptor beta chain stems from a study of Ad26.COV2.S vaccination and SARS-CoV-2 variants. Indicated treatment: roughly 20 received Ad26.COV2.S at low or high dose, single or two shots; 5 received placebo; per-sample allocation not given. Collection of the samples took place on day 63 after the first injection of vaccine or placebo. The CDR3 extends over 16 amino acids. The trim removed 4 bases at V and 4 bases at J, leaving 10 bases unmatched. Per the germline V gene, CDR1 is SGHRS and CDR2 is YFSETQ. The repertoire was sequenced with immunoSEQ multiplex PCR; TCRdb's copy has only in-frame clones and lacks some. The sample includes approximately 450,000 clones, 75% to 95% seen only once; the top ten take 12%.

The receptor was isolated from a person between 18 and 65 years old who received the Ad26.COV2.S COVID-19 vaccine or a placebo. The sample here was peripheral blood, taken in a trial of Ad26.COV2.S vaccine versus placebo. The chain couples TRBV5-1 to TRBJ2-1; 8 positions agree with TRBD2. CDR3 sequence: CASSPLSGNRYNEQFF. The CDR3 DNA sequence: TGCGCCAGCAGCCCTCTTAGCGGGAATCGGTACAATGAGCAGTTCTTC.